The rows below give T cell receptor beta chains drawn from one sample of a study of shared clonotypes between healthy human individuals. TCRdb's table, derived via immunoSEQ multiplex PCR, lists solely in-frame clones and lacks some. The table lists 1 million to 1.3 million clones, 75% to 80% of them singletons. Material for sequencing was memory CD4+ T cells from PBMCs. The receptors originated from a young man in good health. Some clones in this sample may be carry-over from other donors' samples. Both conserved end residues are part of each CDR3. A D gene is named only where the DNA matches it firmly. Some rows mark clone size as missing; the rest say once, few, many or name a class of expanded clone.

j_call: TRBJ2-2; v_call: TRBV30; clone_size: -; d_call: -; cdr3_nt: TGTGCCTGGAGTGTCCCACCCAACACCGGGGAGCTGTTTTTT; cdr3_aa: CAWSVPPNTGELFF
j_call: TRBJ2-5; v_call: TRBV10-3; clone_size: -; d_call: -; cdr3_nt: TGTGCCATCAGTGAGGGGCTTGGGGAGACCCAGTACTTC; cdr3_aa: CAISEGLGETQYF
j_call: TRBJ2-6; v_call: TRBV5-1; clone_size: -; d_call: TRBD1; cdr3_nt: TGCGCCAGCAGCCGACAGGGGATAGTCTCTGGGGCCAACGTCCTGACTTTC; cdr3_aa: CASSRQGIVSGANVLTF
j_call: TRBJ2-3; v_call: TRBV28; clone_size: -; d_call: TRBD2; cdr3_nt: TGTGCCAGCTTACTAGCGGGAGGGCTGGATACGCAGTATTTT; cdr3_aa: CASLLAGGLDTQYF
j_call: TRBJ1-1; v_call: TRBV7-9; clone_size: -; d_call: -; cdr3_nt: TGTGCCAGCAGCGGGGCCGCCGGGTGGGACACTGAAGCTTTCTTT; cdr3_aa: CASSGAAGWDTEAFF
j_call: TRBJ2-3; v_call: TRBV5-1; clone_size: -; d_call: TRBD2; cdr3_nt: TGCGCCAGCAGCTTGGAGGGGCGGGAGGGCAATACGCAGTATTTT; cdr3_aa: CASSLEGREGNTQYF
j_call: TRBJ1-4; v_call: TRBV28; clone_size: once; d_call: TRBD1; cdr3_nt: TGTGCCAGCAGTCGGACAGGGGGCGAGGGTGAAAAACTGTTTTTT; cdr3_aa: CASSRTGGEGEKLFF
j_call: TRBJ2-1; v_call: TRBV13; clone_size: few; d_call: TRBD2; cdr3_nt: TGTGCCAGCAGCCCGAGGAGCGGGAGGGCCCTCAATGAGCAGTTCTTC; cdr3_aa: CASSPRSGRALNEQFF
j_call: TRBJ2-7; v_call: TRBV5-1; clone_size: -; d_call: -; cdr3_nt: TGCGCCAGCAGCTTGGCAGGCTCTAGCTCCTACGAGCAGTACTTC; cdr3_aa: CASSLAGSSSYEQYF
j_call: TRBJ2-1; v_call: TRBV2; clone_size: -; d_call: -; cdr3_nt: TGTGCCAGCTGGGCAGGGGGCGGGAGTATGTTCTTC; cdr3_aa: CASWAGGGSMFF
j_call: TRBJ2-5; v_call: TRBV4-1; clone_size: -; d_call: -; cdr3_nt: TGCGCCAGCAGCCGAGTGGGGACTTCGAAAGAGACCCAGTACTTC; cdr3_aa: CASSRVGTSKETQYF
j_call: TRBJ2-3; v_call: TRBV7-2; clone_size: -; d_call: -; cdr3_nt: TGTGCCAGCAGCTCCAAGGCTAGCACAGATACGCAGTATTTT; cdr3_aa: CASSSKASTDTQYF
j_call: TRBJ1-3; v_call: TRBV11-2; clone_size: -; d_call: TRBD1; cdr3_nt: TGTGCCAGCAGCTTAGATCCAAGGACAGGGAGGAGAAACACCATATATTTT; cdr3_aa: CASSLDPRTGRRNTIYF
j_call: TRBJ2-7; v_call: TRBV28; clone_size: -; d_call: -; cdr3_nt: TGTGCCAGCACCCCAAGACAGCACGAGCAGTACTTC; cdr3_aa: CASTPRQHEQYF
j_call: TRBJ2-1; v_call: TRBV7-9; clone_size: -; d_call: -; cdr3_nt: TGTGCCAGCAGCTTAGACAGGGAGTTTGAGCAGTTCTTC; cdr3_aa: CASSLDREFEQFF
j_call: TRBJ2-3; v_call: TRBV11-1; clone_size: -; d_call: -; cdr3_nt: TGTGCCAGCAGCCCATGGACTGCCGGGGATACGCAGTATTTT; cdr3_aa: CASSPWTAGDTQYF
j_call: TRBJ2-2; v_call: TRBV29-1; clone_size: -; d_call: -; cdr3_nt: TGCAGCGTGGGACAGAACACCGGGGAGCTGTTTTTT; cdr3_aa: CSVGQNTGELFF
j_call: TRBJ1-2; v_call: TRBV5-1; clone_size: many; d_call: -; cdr3_nt: TGCGCCAGCAGCTTGGTTGTCGGAGGAAACTATGGCTACACCTTC; cdr3_aa: CASSLVVGGNYGYTF
j_call: TRBJ2-5; v_call: TRBV29-1; clone_size: -; d_call: TRBD1; cdr3_nt: TGCAGCGTTTTATCGGACAGGGACCAAGAGACCCAGTACTTC; cdr3_aa: CSVLSDRDQETQYF
j_call: TRBJ2-3; v_call: TRBV28; clone_size: -; d_call: TRBD1; cdr3_nt: TGTGCCAGCAGTCGCGGCGGGACAGGGCTCACAGATACGCAGTATTTT; cdr3_aa: CASSRGGTGLTDTQYF
j_call: TRBJ1-2; v_call: TRBV27; clone_size: -; d_call: TRBD1; cdr3_nt: TGTGCCAGCAGTTGGGGGACAGGAGCTAACTATGGCTACACCTTC; cdr3_aa: CASSWGTGANYGYTF
j_call: TRBJ2-2; v_call: TRBV4-1; clone_size: -; d_call: -; cdr3_nt: TGCGCCAGCAGCCAATCAATCCCACAGGGCGCGAACACCGGGGAGCTGTTTTTT; cdr3_aa: CASSQSIPQGANTGELFF
j_call: TRBJ2-1; v_call: TRBV27; clone_size: -; d_call: TRBD2; cdr3_nt: TGTGCCAGCAGTTCCCTGGGAGCGGGGGAATACAATGAGCAGTTCTTC; cdr3_aa: CASSSLGAGEYNEQFF
j_call: TRBJ1-5; v_call: TRBV19; clone_size: -; d_call: -; cdr3_nt: TGTGCCAGTAGTCCGGGTCCCAATCAGCCCCAGCATTTT; cdr3_aa: CASSPGPNQPQHF
j_call: TRBJ1-5; v_call: TRBV7-9; clone_size: -; d_call: TRBD1; cdr3_nt: TGTGCCATCGGGACAGATGATCAGCCCCAGCATTTT; cdr3_aa: CAIGTDDQPQHF
j_call: TRBJ2-1; v_call: TRBV4-1; clone_size: -; d_call: TRBD1; cdr3_nt: TGCGCCAGCAGCCAAGAGGGACAGGGGGCAGGTGAGCAGTTCTTC; cdr3_aa: CASSQEGQGAGEQFF
j_call: TRBJ2-7; v_call: TRBV18; clone_size: once; d_call: TRBD2; cdr3_nt: TGTGCCAGCTCACACGGGACTAGCGGCACCTACGAGCAGTACTTC; cdr3_aa: CASSHGTSGTYEQYF
j_call: TRBJ1-1; v_call: TRBV4-1; clone_size: -; d_call: -; cdr3_nt: TGCGCCAGCAGCCCAAGAAAGATATTCGGACCCCCTGGGGACACTGAAGCTTTCTTT; cdr3_aa: CASSPRKIFGPPGDTEAFF
j_call: TRBJ2-2; v_call: TRBV18; clone_size: -; d_call: -; cdr3_nt: TGTGCCAGCTCACCACAGGGGGACACCGGGGAGCTGTTTTTT; cdr3_aa: CASSPQGDTGELFF
j_call: TRBJ1-4; v_call: TRBV28; clone_size: -; d_call: -; cdr3_nt: TGTGCCAGCAGTTTAGGACAGAATATAGAAAAACTGTTTTTT; cdr3_aa: CASSLGQNIEKLFF
j_call: TRBJ1-3; v_call: TRBV4-1; clone_size: -; d_call: -; cdr3_nt: TGCGCCAGCAGCCGGACCGAGACATCTGGAAACACCATATATTTT; cdr3_aa: CASSRTETSGNTIYF
j_call: TRBJ2-5; v_call: TRBV11-1; clone_size: -; d_call: -; cdr3_nt: TGTGCCAGCAGAAAGCGGGCCGAGGCATCGATGGAGACCCAGTACTTC; cdr3_aa: CASRKRAEASMETQYF
j_call: TRBJ1-1; v_call: TRBV5-1; clone_size: -; d_call: -; cdr3_nt: TGCGCCAGCAGCTCTGGGGGCACTTACGACACTGAAGCTTTCTTT; cdr3_aa: CASSSGGTYDTEAFF
j_call: TRBJ1-1; v_call: TRBV2; clone_size: -; d_call: -; cdr3_nt: TGTGCCGGCGAACAGGGACTGAACACTGAAGCTTTCTTT; cdr3_aa: CAGEQGLNTEAFF
j_call: TRBJ1-1; v_call: TRBV28; clone_size: -; d_call: -; cdr3_nt: TGTGCCAGCACCAATGGGGGGGCGCGGGGCACTGAAGCTTTCTTT; cdr3_aa: CASTNGGARGTEAFF
j_call: TRBJ2-7; v_call: TRBV29-1; clone_size: -; d_call: TRBD1; cdr3_nt: TGCAGCGTTGGGACAGGGACCCACGAGCAGTACTTC; cdr3_aa: CSVGTGTHEQYF
j_call: TRBJ1-2; v_call: TRBV28; clone_size: once; d_call: -; cdr3_nt: TGTGCCAGCAGTCCGCCGACAGATGACTATGGCTACACCTTC; cdr3_aa: CASSPPTDDYGYTF
j_call: TRBJ1-5; v_call: TRBV25-1; clone_size: -; d_call: -; cdr3_nt: TGTGCCAGCCAGGGGCCTACGGTCGATCAGCCCCAGCATTTT; cdr3_aa: CASQGPTVDQPQHF
j_call: TRBJ2-2; v_call: TRBV28; clone_size: once; d_call: -; cdr3_nt: TGTGCCAGCATTATGAGCCTAAACACCGGGGAGCTGTTTTTT; cdr3_aa: CASIMSLNTGELFF
j_call: TRBJ1-2; v_call: TRBV7-3; clone_size: -; d_call: -; cdr3_nt: TGTGCCAGCAGCCCTACCGGATCTGGCGGCTACACCTTC; cdr3_aa: CASSPTGSGGYTF
j_call: TRBJ2-1; v_call: TRBV9; clone_size: few; d_call: -; cdr3_nt: TGTGCCAGCAGCGTACGGGACAATGAGCAGTTCTTC; cdr3_aa: CASSVRDNEQFF
j_call: TRBJ1-5; v_call: TRBV30; clone_size: -; d_call: -; cdr3_nt: TGTGCCTGGAACGGGTTTTTGGGTCAGCCCCAGCATTTT; cdr3_aa: CAWNGFLGQPQHF
j_call: TRBJ1-2; v_call: TRBV27; clone_size: -; d_call: -; cdr3_nt: TGTGCCAGCAGTTCAGGGACTAACTATGGCTACACCTTC; cdr3_aa: CASSSGTNYGYTF
j_call: TRBJ2-2; v_call: TRBV5-1; clone_size: -; d_call: -; cdr3_nt: TGCGCCAGCAGCTTGGGACAGGTGAACACCGGGGAGCTGTTTTTT; cdr3_aa: CASSLGQVNTGELFF
j_call: TRBJ2-3; v_call: TRBV4-3; clone_size: -; d_call: TRBD2; cdr3_nt: TGCGCCAGCAGCCAAGAGACTAGCGGCACAGATACGCAGTATTTT; cdr3_aa: CASSQETSGTDTQYF
j_call: TRBJ1-4; v_call: TRBV27; clone_size: -; d_call: -; cdr3_nt: TGTGCCAGCAGTTCGTGGGCCGGTAATGAAAAACTGTTTTTT; cdr3_aa: CASSSWAGNEKLFF
j_call: TRBJ2-5; v_call: TRBV19; clone_size: -; d_call: TRBD2; cdr3_nt: TGTGCCACCCATATGGCGGGAGGGGAGACCCAGTACTTC; cdr3_aa: CATHMAGGETQYF
j_call: TRBJ1-5; v_call: TRBV2; clone_size: -; d_call: -; cdr3_nt: TGTGCCAGCAGGCGGGAAGACCAGCCCCAGCATTTT; cdr3_aa: CASRREDQPQHF
j_call: TRBJ1-1; v_call: TRBV27; clone_size: -; d_call: TRBD1; cdr3_nt: TGTGCCAGCACCTCGTTTGGACAGGGGTACACTGAAGCTTTCTTT; cdr3_aa: CASTSFGQGYTEAFF
j_call: TRBJ2-6; v_call: TRBV9; clone_size: -; d_call: -; cdr3_nt: TGTGCCAGCAGCGTCAGGGGGGATTCCTCTGGGGCCAACGTCCTGACTTTC; cdr3_aa: CASSVRGDSSGANVLTF
j_call: TRBJ2-5; v_call: TRBV19; clone_size: -; d_call: TRBD2; cdr3_nt: TGTGCCAGTACCCAGACCTTCGGGGGGTCCCAGTACTTC; cdr3_aa: CASTQTFGGSQYF
j_call: TRBJ2-7; v_call: TRBV28; clone_size: -; d_call: TRBD2; cdr3_nt: TGTGCCAGCACCCTCTTGGGGACTAGCGGGAGTGGTTTGAGACACGAGCAGTACTTC; cdr3_aa: CASTLLGTSGSGLRHEQYF
j_call: TRBJ2-7; v_call: TRBV11-2; clone_size: -; d_call: -; cdr3_nt: TGTGCCAGCAGCTTCCCCGGACCCCAGAAGCAGTACTTC; cdr3_aa: CASSFPGPQKQYF
j_call: TRBJ2-5; v_call: TRBV19; clone_size: -; d_call: -; cdr3_nt: TGTGCCAGTAGTATAGGCCGGGGAAGTAGGGAGACCCAGTACTTC; cdr3_aa: CASSIGRGSRETQYF